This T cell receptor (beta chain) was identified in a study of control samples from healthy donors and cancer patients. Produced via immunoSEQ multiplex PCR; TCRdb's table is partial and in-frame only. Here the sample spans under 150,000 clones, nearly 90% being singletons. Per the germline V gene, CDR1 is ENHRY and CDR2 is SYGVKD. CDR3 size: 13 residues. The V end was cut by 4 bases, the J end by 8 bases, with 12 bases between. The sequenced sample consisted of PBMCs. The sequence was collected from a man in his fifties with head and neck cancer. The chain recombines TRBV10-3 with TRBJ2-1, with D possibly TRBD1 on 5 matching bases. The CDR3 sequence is CAISGQGMDEQFF. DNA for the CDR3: TGTGCCATCAGTGGGCAGGGTATGGATGAGCAGTTCTTC.